The present TCR beta chain was sequenced within a study of T cell changes during pregnancy in multiple sclerosis. Generated by immunoSEQ multiplex PCR, the TCRdb table keeps only in-frame clones and is missing some. Of tens of thousands of clones in the sample, 80% to 95% were seen once. Per the germline V gene, CDR1 is ENHRY and CDR2 is SYGVKD. The CDR3 runs 17 residues. Germline trimming cut 4 bases from V and 0 bases from J; bases unmatched to any gene: 0. The sequencing here drew on CD4+ T cells from peripheral blood mononuclear cells, taken after pregnancy. The clonotype comes from a female donor in good health, enrolled as a control in a pregnancy study. The chain joins TRBV10-3 to TRBJ2-2; 15 nucleotides line up with TRBD2. As DNA, the CDR3 is TGTGCCATCAGTGGGACTAGCGGGGGGGCGAACACCGGGGAGCTGTTTTTT. It encodes CAISGTSGGANTGELFF.